This T cell receptor (beta chain) was sequenced during a study of cytomegalovirus exposure and HLA in healthy donors. General observations from the study: Later on, analysis showed that most CMV-associated TCR beta chains appeared to be HLA-restricted.

Looked up from germline, CDR1 is SGHDT and CDR2 is YYEEEE. This CDR3 is built from 15 residues. V lost 3 bases and J lost 5; bases outside the gene matches: 10. The study ran its PCR with 60 Vbeta and 13 Jbeta primers. The method was immunoSEQ multiplex PCR; TCRdb's version includes in-frame clones alone and lacks a portion of them. The sample has 100,000 to 150,000 clones, around four fifths seen once. Of note for this clone: Its cognate antigen is unknown.

This clonotype was obtained from a woman in her forties in good health and CMV-seronegative. V usage is TRBV5-6 and J usage is TRBJ1-2; 7 positions match TRBD1. The sequenced sample was PBMCs. CDR3 nucleotide sequence: TGTGCCAGCAGCTCCTTCGGTGGCAGGGGGTATGGCTACACCTTC. Translation gives CASSSFGGRGYGYTF.